This T cell receptor beta chain emerged from a study of control samples from healthy donors and cancer patients. The CDR3 runs 15 residues. CDR1 and CDR2 (germline): MNHEY, SVGEGT. V was trimmed by 6 bases and J by 2 bases, leaving 13 bases between them. Clones were sequenced by immunoSEQ multiplex PCR, and TCRdb holds only the in-frame ones, with some missing. The sample has about 120,000 clones, approximately 88% seen once. The genes are TRBV6-2 or TRBV6-3 and TRBJ1-4; D is possibly TRBD1 (5 bases). Sequences were obtained from blood. The clonotype was recovered from a man aged 50 to 60 in good health. As DNA, the CDR3 is TGTGCCAGCAGCCAGCCGACAGCGACTAATGAAAAACTGTTTTTT. This translates into CASSQPTATNEKLFF.